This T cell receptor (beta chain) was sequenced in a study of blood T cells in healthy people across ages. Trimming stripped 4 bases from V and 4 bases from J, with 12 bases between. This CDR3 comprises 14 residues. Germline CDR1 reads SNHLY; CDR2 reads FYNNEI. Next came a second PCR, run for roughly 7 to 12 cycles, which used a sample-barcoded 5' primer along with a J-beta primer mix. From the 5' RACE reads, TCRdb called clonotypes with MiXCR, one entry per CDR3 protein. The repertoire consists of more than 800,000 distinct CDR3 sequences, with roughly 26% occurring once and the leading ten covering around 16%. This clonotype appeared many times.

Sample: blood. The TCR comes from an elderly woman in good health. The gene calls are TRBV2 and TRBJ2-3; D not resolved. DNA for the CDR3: TGTGCCAGCAGTGTGTTGACCGCCGCAGATACGCAGTATTTT. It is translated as CASSVLTAADTQYF.